This passage covers 18 T cell receptor beta chains from one sample sequenced in a study of tissue T cells after allogeneic stem cell transplantation (dated by TCRdb to about 2022). To prepare the library, the immunoSEQ multiplex PCR assay was applied. TCRdb re-hosts the immuneACCESS table, in-frame sequences only. Its copies lack some clones; in the studies checked, an unresolved V gene accounts for under half of them, and the cause for the rest is not known. Here the sample has about 48,000 clones; over 65% occur a single time. The ten biggest clones cover less than 0.85% of the sample. Sequenced sample: sorted cells pooled from one or two spleens. These receptors all come from a pool of C57BL/6 mice in good health.

Concerning this clone itself: The genes are named according to mouse. The read stops 1 residue short of the end of the CDR3; the missing end is completed from the germline J gene. The chain recombines TRBV3 with TRBJ2-1; 8 nucleotides match TRBD1. The germline gives CDR1 SNHLY, CDR2 FYNGKV (reference sequence). V dropped 1 base and J dropped 7; count of bases not matched to a gene: 3. The CDR3 extends over 14 amino acids. Partial CDR3 DNA: TGTGCCAGCAGCTTAGACAGGGGGAAGGCTGAGCAGTTC. Amino acids: CASSLDRGKAEQF. The whole CDR3 sequence is CASSLDRGKAEQFF.

Turning to this clone: These gene names are mouse names. From the germline J gene comes the end of the CDR3, since the read stops 1 residue before it. The chain employs TRBV14 and TRBJ2-3; D remains ambiguous. CDR1 is SGHDT and CDR2 is FRDEAV in the germline V gene. The CDR3 totals 12 residues. The V end lost 5 bases, the J end lost 2 bases, and 6 bases lay between the germline ends. The DNA read from the CDR3 is TGTGCCAGCAGGTCCAATGCAGAAACGCTGTAT. Amino acid sequence: CASRSNAETLY. The whole CDR3 sequence is CASRSNAETLYF.

Remarks on this clone: Mouse names are used for the genes. The read falls 1 residue short of the CDR3 end, and the missing part is taken from the germline J gene. This chain connects TRBV23 to TRBJ1-2; the D segment call TRBD1 is taken from the table without a DNA check. CDR3 size: 14 residues. Germline CDR1 is KGHTA and CDR2 is FQNQQP. CDR3 DNA (partial): TGCTCCAGCAGTCAATCCGCAGGGAACTCCGACTACACC. Protein sequence: CSSSQSAGNSDYT. The full CDR3 sequence reads CSSSQSAGNSDYTF.

About this clone itself: Gene and germline names: mouse. The CDR3 extends 1 residue past the end of the read, so its final part is completed from the germline J gene. At the DNA level, this CDR3 is encoded by other sequences in the same sample as well. V is TRBV3 and J is TRBJ2-1, with 10 bases fitting TRBD2. The CDR3 has 15 amino acids. Germline CDR1 and CDR2: SNHLY and FYNGKV (reference sequence). The trim removed 5 bases at V and 2 bases at J, leaving 3 bases unmatched. CDR3 amino acids: CASSLDWGDYAEQFF. Partial CDR3 DNA: TGTGCCAGCAGCCTAGACTGGGGGGACTATGCTGAGCAGTTC.

For this clone: All gene names here are mouse names. The read finishes 1 residue shy of the CDR3 end, and the germline J gene is used to complete it. The V call is TRBV31, the J call TRBJ2-1; 8 bases are shared with TRBD2. Germline-derived CDR1 and CDR2 are GKSSPN and SITVG. With V trimmed by 0 bases and J by 8 bases, 3 bases remained unmatched. This CDR3 spans 13 amino acids. Incomplete CDR3 DNA: TGTGCCTGGAGTCTACCTGGGGGGACTGAGCAGTTC. Translation: CAWSLPGGTEQF. The CDR3 reads in full as CAWSLPGGTEQFF.

A few counts support this clone. The listed genes are named as in mouse. Read coverage stops 1 residue before the CDR3 terminus; the germline J gene supplies the remainder. The rearrangement joins TRBV13-3 to TRBJ2-7, with D tentatively TRBD2 (6 bases). Germline CDR1 NNHDY, CDR2 SYVADS. The CDR3 length is 13 residues. V was cut by 2 bases and J by 1 base, with 7 bases left in between. Partial CDR3 DNA: TGTGCCAGCAGTGAGGGACTTTCCTATGAACAGTAC. This gives the protein CASSEGLSYEQY. The full CDR3 protein reads CASSEGLSYEQYF.

About this clone itself: Genes and germline are mouse. The CDR3 goes on 1 residue after the read ends, and that part is filled in from the germline J gene. The rearrangement links TRBV31 to TRBJ2-4, with a weak D call TRBD2 (5 bases). The CDR3 extends over 14 amino acids. The V end lost 3 bases, the J end lost 0 bases, and 10 bases lay between the germline ends. The germline V gene encodes CDR1 GKSSPN and CDR2 SITVG. CDR3 in amino acids: CAWRRTPSQNTLYF. CDR3 DNA, as far as it was read: TGTGCCTGGAGACGGACTCCTAGTCAAAACACCTTGTAC.

In regard to this clone: Gene and germline names: mouse. The read comes to an end 1 residue before the CDR3 does, leaving the germline J gene to fill in the end. The chain carries TRBV13-2 and TRBJ2-4; tentative D call: TRBD1 (6 bases). The CDR3 loop spans 13 amino acids. Trimming left V 2 bases short and J 5 bases short, with 9 bases between. Germline CDR1 is NNHNN and CDR2 is SYGAGS (reference sequence). CDR3 sequence reads: CASGERGTNTLYF. Incomplete CDR3 DNA: TGTGCCAGCGGTGAAAGGGGGACAAACACCTTGTAC.

Concerning this clone itself: Gene and germline names: mouse. The chain's CDR3 is CASSLRGQNTLYF. CDR3 DNA (partial): TGTGCCAGCAGCTTACGGGGGCAAAACACCTTGTAC. The chain couples TRBV3 to TRBJ2-4, with D perhaps matching TRBD1 or TRBD2 (5 bases each). The read gets to within 1 residue of the CDR3 end, and the germline J gene fills in the rest. The V and J ends lost 2 bases and 3 bases respectively, with 6 bases between them. The CDR3 runs to 13 residues. Per germline, CDR1 SNHLY and CDR2 FYNGKV (reference sequence). Variable domain in full (rest from reference TRBV3 and TRBJ2-4): GPKVLQIPSHQIIDMGQMVTLNCDPVSNHLYFYWYKQILGQQMEFLVNFYNGKVMEKSKLFKDQFSVERPDGSYFTLKIQPTALEDSAVYFCASSLRGQNTLYFGAGTRLSVL.

Notes on this clone: The genes are named according to mouse. The CDR3 protein is CGARTINNQAPLF. Partial CDR3 DNA: TGTGGTGCTAGGACAATTAACAACCAGGCTCCGCTT. The rearrangement links TRBV20 to TRBJ1-5; D remains unclear. The CDR3 extends 1 residue past the end of the read, so its final part is completed from the germline J gene. The CDR3 has 13 residues. Trimming stripped 2 bases from V and 0 bases from J, with 5 bases between. CDR1 is GFQATS, CDR2 STVNSAI, per germline.

This clone was counted between two and nine times. The genes and germline here are from mouse. The read ends 1 residue shy of where the CDR3 ends; the end is completed using the germline J gene. The chain employs TRBV13-3 and TRBJ1-4; D remains ambiguous. This CDR3 has 14 residues. V was trimmed by 3 bases and J by 3 bases, leaving 9 bases between them. Germline CDR1 reads NNHDY; CDR2 reads SYVADS. The chain's CDR3 is CASSGGPTNERLFF. Incomplete CDR3 DNA: TGTGCCAGCAGTGGCGGACCAACCAACGAAAGATTATTT.

Regarding this clone: Gene names are mouse gene names. Read coverage stops 1 residue before the CDR3 terminus; the germline J gene supplies the remainder. V is TRBV19 and J is TRBJ1-2, with 9 bases identical to TRBD1. The length of the CDR3 is 14 residues. V lost 5 bases to trimming and J lost 1 base; unmatched junction nucleotides: 3. Per germline, CDR1 FNHDT and CDR2 SITEND (reference sequence). The CDR3 is CASRRDRENSDYTF. CDR3 bases read: TGTGCCAGCAGAAGGGACAGGGAAAACTCCGACTACACC.

This clone was seen once. Gene names and germline refer to mouse. From the germline J gene comes the end of the CDR3, since the read stops 1 residue before it. This sequence joins TRBV31 and TRBJ2-3; D uncertain. This CDR3 contains 13 residues. V was shortened by 0 bases and J by 1 base, with 5 bases between the two germline ends. Germline values: CDR1 GKSSPN, CDR2 SITVG. The CDR3 DNA, read in part, is TGTGCCTGGAGTCTAGACGGTGCAGAAACGCTGTAT. It translates to CAWSLDGAETLY. The complete CDR3 reads CAWSLDGAETLYF.

In the case of this clone: Each gene name is a mouse one. The read halts 1 residue ahead of the CDR3 end, with the missing end drawn from the germline J gene. The J gene is TRBJ2-5, the V gene TRBV13-2; maybe TRBD1 (5 bases). This CDR3 is 15 amino acids long. Germline values: CDR1 NNHNN, CDR2 SYGAGS (reference sequence). Trimming took 0 bases from V and 0 from J, leaving 8 bases between them. CDR3: CASGDARGNQDTQYF. The DNA read from the CDR3 is TGTGCCAGCGGTGATGCGAGGGGAAACCAAGACACCCAGTAC.

Concerning this clone: The listed genes are named as in mouse. Sequencing ends 1 residue short of the CDR3 end; the germline J gene provides the rest. V usage is TRBV2 and J usage is TRBJ2-3; 9 nucleotides align to TRBD2. CDR1 and CDR2 (germline): LGHNA, YSYQKL. The trim removed 1 base at V and 0 bases at J, leaving 5 bases unmatched. The CDR3 length is 17 residues. CDR3 sequence: CASSQGVGGQSAETLYF. Partial CDR3 DNA: TGTGCCAGCAGCCAAGGGGTGGGGGGGCAGAGTGCAGAAACGCTGTAT.

This clone has more than one count but fewer than ten. Gene names are mouse gene names. The CDR3 goes on 1 residue after the read ends, and that part is filled in from the germline J gene. The chain employs TRBV13-2 and TRBJ2-3; weak D call: TRBD2 (7 bases). The CDR3 is 16 residues long. Between the trimmed V and J ends, which lost 0 bases and 2 bases, there was a span of 13 bases. Germline lookup yields CDR1 NNHNN and CDR2 SYGAGS (reference sequence). The CDR3 is CASGDGGARFAETLYF. The sequenced CDR3 bases are TGTGCCAGCGGTGATGGGGGGGCGCGATTTGCAGAAACGCTGTAT.

Turning to this clone: The gene symbols are mouse symbols. The CDR3 extends 1 residue past the end of the read, so its final part is completed from the germline J gene. The V gene is TRBV2, the J gene TRBJ2-3; 8 bases agree with TRBD2. Trimming removed 1 base from V and 4 bases from J; junction bases left unmatched: 7. CDR1 and CDR2 from the germline V gene are LGHNA and YSYQKL. The CDR3 has 16 amino acids. Partial CDR3 DNA: TGTGCCAGCAGCCAAGTAGGGGGGGGGCGCCCAGAAACGCTGTAT. It codes for CASSQVGGGRPETLY. The CDR3 as a whole reads CASSQVGGGRPETLYF.

Regarding this clone: The gene symbols are mouse symbols. The observed sequence ends 1 residue before the CDR3 terminus, with the missing tail filled in from the germline J gene. The genes are TRBV23 and TRBJ2-1. Germline V gene data show CDR1 as KGHTA and CDR2 as FQNQQP. The CDR3 sequence is 14 residues long. The part of the CDR3 DNA that was read is TGCTCCAGCAGTCGGAAGGGGGGCTATGCTGAGCAGTTC. Translating it yields CSSSRKGGYAEQF. The entire CDR3 is CSSSRKGGYAEQFF.